Below, 30 T cell receptor beta chains from the same sample are listed, as sequenced in a study of blood T cell repertoires in COVID-19. The assay was immunoSEQ multiplex PCR, and TCRdb's table has in-frame clones only and misses some. The top ten clones hold around 10% of a sample with under 200,000 clones, around nine tenths of them seen once. Sequenced sample: peripheral blood. The receptors stem from a woman in her 70s with COVID-19, enrolled during active disease.

J is TRBJ1-2 and V is TRBV28, with 7 nucleotides matching TRBD1. The J segment lost 4 bases and the V segment lost 3 bases, leaving 5 bases of the junction unmatched. The CDR3 spans 14 residues. Germline V CDR1 and CDR2: MDHEN, SYDVKM. Written as DNA, the CDR3 is TGTGCCAGCAGTTTTGAGGGGGCCTCCTATGGCTACACCTTC. Translating gives CASSFEGASYGYTF.

The CDR3 sequence: CAISWDRGSEKLFF. The CDR3 nucleotides read TGTGCCATCAGTTGGGACAGGGGGAGTGAAAAACTGTTTTTT. The rearrangement uses TRBV10-3 and TRBJ1-4; 11 bases agree with TRBD1. V was clipped by 5 bases and J by 7 bases; unmatched bases: 3. This CDR3 region has 14 residues. Germline assignment: CDR1 ENHRY and CDR2 SYGVKD.

The V and J genes are TRBV7-3 and TRBJ2-1; TRBD2 is a possible D gene (5 bases). CDR1 and CDR2 from the germline V gene are SGHTA and FQGTGA. The CDR3 has 15 residues. Between the trimmed V and J ends, which lost 5 bases and 1 base, there was a span of 12 bases. The DNA for the CDR3 is TGTGCCAGCAGCCCTAACCGGGGATCCTACAATGAGCAGTTCTTC. Amino acids: CASSPNRGSYNEQFF.

This chain uses TRBV6-5 with TRBJ1-6; TRBD1 might be the D (5 bases). V dropped 8 bases and J dropped 5 bases, with 16 bases sitting between them. Per the germline V gene, CDR1 is MNHEY and CDR2 is SVGAGI. This CDR3 region has 15 residues. The chain's CDR3 is CASRTRGRDNSPLHF. The DNA of the CDR3 is TGTGCCAGCCGAACAAGGGGAAGGGATAATTCACCCCTCCACTTT.

This clone was observed a handful of times. The genes are TRBV6-4 and TRBJ2-3; the match to TRBD2 covers 8 bases. The germline V gene has CDR1 MRHNA and CDR2 SNTAGT. The trim removed 4 bases at V and 4 bases at J, leaving 7 bases unmatched. The CDR3 covers 15 residues. CDR3 in DNA: TGTGCCAGCAGTGCACTAGCGGCGGCGCCAGATACGCAGTATTTT. It specifies CASSALAAAPDTQYF.

The chain combines TRBV5-4 with TRBJ2-7; a weak D match, TRBD1 (5 bases). The CDR3 has 15 residues. Germline CDR1 is SGHNT and CDR2 is YYREEE (reference sequence). The germline V and J ends were trimmed by 0 bases and 1 base, with 11 bases remaining between them. CDR3 in DNA: TGTGCCAGCAGCTTGGGTCAGGGAATGTCCTACGAGCAGTACTTC. The encoded protein is CASSLGQGMSYEQYF.

The chain uses TRBV11-2 and TRBJ2-5; 7 bases are shared with TRBD2. Germline V CDR1 and CDR2: SGHAT, FQNNGV. Trimming at V came to 1 base and at J to 4 bases, leaving 18 bases not matched to a gene. The CDR3 covers 19 residues. The CDR3 coding sequence is TGTGCCAGCAGCTTAGTCGTCTTATCGCGGGGGATCGGACGAGAGACCCAGTACTTC. Protein sequence: CASSLVVLSRGIGRETQYF.

The chain carries TRBV2 and TRBJ2-3; 8 positions match TRBD2. CDR1 SNHLY and CDR2 FYNNEI come from the germline V gene. The CDR3 extends over 14 amino acids. V dropped 4 bases and J dropped 6; count of bases not matched to a gene: 6. The CDR3 region has the DNA TGTGCCAGCAGTGGACCGGGGGGGCGGGATACGCAGTATTTT. It codes for CASSGPGGRDTQYF.

This clone was detected once. In the same sample, other DNA sequences code for this CDR3. J is TRBJ1-2 and V is TRBV28, with 7 bases fitting TRBD1. The CDR3 totals 13 residues. With 6 bases clipped from V and 4 bases from J, the junction kept 5 bases outside the gene matches. Germline V gene sequence: CDR1 MDHEN, CDR2 SYDVKM. CDR3 sequence: CASSPGGGYGYTF. The CDR3 DNA reads TGTGCCAGCAGCCCAGGGGGAGGCTATGGCTACACCTTC.

The gene calls are TRBV7-2 and TRBJ1-4; TRBD1 agrees at 7 bases. J gave up 5 bases and V 5 bases, and 2 bases lay outside the gene matches. There are 13 residues in the CDR3. Germline V lookup: CDR1 SGHTA, CDR2 FQGNSA. For the CDR3, the DNA is TGTGCCAGCAGCGCGGACAGGAATGAAAAACTGTTTTTT. Its protein product is CASSADRNEKLFF.

The V gene is TRBV2, the J gene TRBJ2-5, with 11 bases matching TRBD2. The CDR3 contains 17 residues. Germline CDR1 reads SNHLY; CDR2 reads FYNNEI. V was clipped by 10 bases and J by 4 bases; unmatched bases: 17. CDR3 DNA: TGTGCCACCTCCCGACTAGGACTAGCGGGCTCTGGAGAGACCCAGTACTTC. It specifies CATSRLGLAGSGETQYF.

The chain combines TRBV19 with TRBJ1-2, with D tentatively TRBD1 (5 bases). Trimming removed 4 bases from V and 7 bases from J, with 13 bases in between. Germline values: CDR1 LNHDA, CDR2 SQIVND (reference sequence). The CDR3 totals 13 residues. The CDR3 protein is CASSTPPGSGYTF. In DNA, the CDR3 is TGTGCCAGTAGTACACCTCCAGGGTCTGGCTACACCTTC.

This chain links TRBV15 with TRBJ2-7, with 13 bases that match TRBD2. The CDR3 length is 17 residues. Germline V lookup: CDR1 LNHNV, CDR2 YYDKDF (reference sequence). The junction had 8 bases not matched to a gene; V was cut back by 1 base and J by 5 bases. This CDR3 is CATSRGTRGTSGDEQYF. The CDR3 nucleotides are TGTGCCACCAGCAGAGGTACCCGAGGGACTAGCGGGGACGAGCAGTACTTC. Looking up the rest from reference TRBV15 and TRBJ2-7 gives the full variable domain: DAMVIQNPRYQVTQFGKPVTLSCSQTLNHNVMYWYQQKSSQAPKLLFHYYDKDFNNEADTPDNFQSRRPNTSFCFLDIRSPGLGDTAMYLCATSRGTRGTSGDEQYFGPGTRLTVT.

A remark on this clone: The junction differs from germline at one of its ends, possibly a read error. The rearrangement uses TRBV7-2 and TRBJ2-7; 8 bases are shared with TRBD1. CDR3 size: 12 residues. Per the germline V gene, CDR1 is SGHTA and CDR2 is FQGNSA. CDR3 residues: CASSLSGTGASF. The CDR3 DNA reads TGTGCCAGCAGCTTGTCCGGGACAGGCGCGAGCTTC.

This clone has more than one count but fewer than ten. V and J are TRBV2 and TRBJ1-4; 8 bases align to TRBD1. The CDR3 spans 16 residues. The trim removed 8 bases at V and 6 bases at J, leaving 14 bases unmatched. Germline V gene data show CDR1 as SNHLY and CDR2 as FYNNEI. The CDR3 reads CASQSGTGIEDEKLFF. In DNA form, the CDR3 reads TGTGCCAGCCAATCCGGGACAGGTATAGAAGATGAAAAACTGTTTTTT.

This chain joins TRBV6-1 and TRBJ1-5, with a tentative D call TRBD1 (5 bases). The CDR3 contains 14 residues. V was cut by 3 bases and J by 4 bases, with 10 bases left in between. Germline V lookup: CDR1 MNHNS, CDR2 SASEGT. In nucleotides, the CDR3 is TGTGCCAGCAGTGAGGGGCGGAAAAATCAGCCCCAGCATTTT. This gives the protein CASSEGRKNQPQHF.

The CDR3 DNA reads as TGTGCCAGCAGCTTAGTCGGCGGAATATATAATGAAAAACTGTTTTTT. Protein sequence: CASSLVGGIYNEKLFF. The rearrangement links TRBV7-9 to TRBJ1-4; D is ambiguous. Germline V gene sequence: CDR1 SEHNR, CDR2 FQNEAQ (reference sequence). This CDR3 is built from 16 residues. V was clipped by 1 base and J by 4 bases, with 13 bases between them.

This chain uses TRBV3-1 (or the pseudogene TRBV3-2) with TRBJ2-5; D perhaps matches TRBD2 (6 bases). The CDR3 loop spans 15 amino acids. Trimming stripped 4 bases from V and 2 bases from J, with 14 bases between. Per the germline V gene, CDR1 is LGHDT and CDR2 is YNNKEL (reference sequence). CDR3 nucleotide sequence: TGTGCCAGCAGCCCCTCTGGCGGGGAGCAAGAGACCCAGTACTTC. Amino acids: CASSPSGGEQETQYF.

The chain has TRBV4-1 and TRBJ1-2; no clear D gene. Germline CDR1 reads MGHRA; CDR2 reads YSYEKL. V dropped 4 bases and J dropped 7 bases, with 16 bases sitting between them. This CDR3 contains 14 residues. The CDR3 DNA is TGCGCCAGCAGCCCGGCGGGGATCTCCACTGGCTACACCTTC. This translates into CASSPAGISTGYTF.

The rearrangement uses TRBV29-1 and TRBJ1-1; the D gene is possibly TRBD1 (5 bases). Trimming took 3 bases from V and 1 from J, leaving 12 bases between them. In germline, CDR1 is SQVTM, CDR2 ANQGSEA. The CDR3 consists of 14 residues. CDR3 coding DNA: TGCAGCGTTGAGGTAGGGGTTGGGAACACTGAAGCTTTCTTT. This codes for CSVEVGVGNTEAFF.

The CDR3 protein is CASSIDWRIGSGNTIYF. The CDR3 nucleotides are TGTGCCAGTAGTATAGATTGGAGGATCGGCTCTGGAAACACCATATATTTT. The chain carries TRBV19 and TRBJ1-3; D not certain. The length of the CDR3 is 17 residues. Germline lookup yields CDR1 LNHDA and CDR2 SQIVND (reference sequence). The V end lost 0 bases, the J end lost 0 bases, and 12 bases lay between the germline ends. The full variable domain, in which reference TRBV19 and TRBJ1-3 provide the parts outside the CDR3, is DGGITQSPKYLFRKEGQNVTLSCEQNLNHDAMYWYRQDPGQGLRLIYYSQIVNDFQKGDIAEGYSVSREKKESFPLTVTSAQKNPTAFYLCASSIDWRIGSGNTIYFGEGSWLTVV.

The J gene is TRBJ1-5, the V gene TRBV4-1, with unresolved D. V was shortened by 0 bases and J by 4 bases, with 4 bases between the two germline ends. The length of the CDR3 is 13 residues. Looked up from germline, CDR1 is MGHRA and CDR2 is YSYEKL. The CDR3: CASSQDENQPQHF. CDR3 sequence (DNA): TGCGCCAGCAGCCAAGATGAGAATCAGCCCCAGCATTTT.

The CDR3 spells CASSLGRVAAGATDTQYF. The CDR3 nucleotides are TGCGCCAGCAGCTTGGGCCGGGTGGCAGCGGGGGCAACAGATACGCAGTATTTT. The chain employs TRBV5-1 and TRBJ2-3; 8 bases match TRBD2. There are 18 residues in the CDR3. Looked up from germline, CDR1 is SGHRS and CDR2 is YFSETQ. The ends lost 0 bases at V and 3 bases at J; junction bases unmatched: 12.

The chain combines TRBV6-2 or TRBV6-3 with TRBJ1-5; 9 bases fit TRBD1. The CDR3 consists of 20 residues. Germline V lookup: CDR1 MNHEY, CDR2 SVGEGT. V lost 0 bases and J lost 1; bases outside the gene matches: 13. In DNA form, the CDR3 reads TGTGCCAGCAGTTACTCGAGGTATACAGGGGGCGCAGGAAGCAATCAGCCCCAGCATTTT. Translated, it gives CASSYSRYTGGAGSNQPQHF.

CDR3 coding DNA: TGTGCCAGCAGCCCCGGGGGGGAGGGACTCGTCAATGAGCAGTTCTTC. Translation gives CASSPGGEGLVNEQFF. This sequence joins TRBV9 and TRBJ2-1; the match to TRBD2 covers 8 bases. Germline V CDR1 and CDR2: SGDLS, YYNGEE. V gave up 4 bases and J gave up 6 bases; unmatched junction bases: 12. CDR3 length: 16 amino acids.

This sequence joins TRBV28 and TRBJ1-2, with D unresolved. Germline loops: CDR1 MDHEN, CDR2 SYDVKM. The CDR3 is 16 amino acids. Trimming left V 5 bases short and J 5 bases short, with 21 bases between. The CDR3: CASSLPRPGLHYGYTF. CDR3 nucleotides: TGTGCCAGCAGTCTCCCCCGCCCGGGGTTGCATTATGGCTACACCTTC.

This chain uses TRBV11-2 with TRBJ1-6; maybe TRBD1 (5 bases). This CDR3 comprises 16 residues. V was shortened by 5 bases and J by 0 bases, with 11 bases between the two germline ends. The germline V gene encodes CDR1 SGHAT and CDR2 FQNNGV. The CDR3 nucleotides read TGTGCCAGCAGCGGAGGGGTTAGCTCCTATAATTCACCCCTCCACTTT. This translates into CASSGGVSSYNSPLHF. The whole variable domain, remainder taken from reference TRBV11-2 and TRBJ1-6, is EAGVAQSPRYKIIEKRQSVAFWCNPISGHATLYWYQQILGQGPKLLIQFQNNGVVDDSQLPKDRFSAERLKGVDSTLKIQPAKLEDSAVYLCASSGGVSSYNSPLHFGNGTRLTVT.

The chain combines TRBV7-8 with TRBJ1-6; 8 positions match TRBD1. CDR1 and CDR2 (germline): SGHVS, FQNEAQ. CDR3 length equals 16 residues. The J segment lost 3 bases and the V segment lost 4 bases, leaving 5 bases of the junction unmatched. CDR3 in amino acids: CASSSRQGNYNSPLHF. CDR3 coding DNA: TGTGCCAGCAGCTCGAGACAGGGGAACTATAATTCACCCCTCCACTTT.

The V call is TRBV2, the J call TRBJ2-1; 11 bases fit TRBD1. The CDR3 has 14 amino acids. Per the germline V gene, CDR1 is SNHLY and CDR2 is FYNNEI. Germline trimming cut 6 bases from V and 8 bases from J; bases unmatched to any gene: 6. The CDR3 region has the DNA TGTGCCAGCAGCGGACAGGGGGCGAGCGATGAGCAGTTCTTC. Its translation is CASSGQGASDEQFF.

V and J are TRBV5-1 and TRBJ1-2; D might be TRBD1 (5 bases). Germline V gives CDR1 SGHRS, CDR2 YFSETQ. V dropped 4 bases and J dropped 3 bases, with 16 bases sitting between them. The CDR3 contains 15 residues. The CDR3 here is CASSPSGGTDYGYTF. CDR3 sequence (DNA): TGCGCCAGCAGCCCGAGCGGGGGTACGGACTATGGCTACACCTTC.